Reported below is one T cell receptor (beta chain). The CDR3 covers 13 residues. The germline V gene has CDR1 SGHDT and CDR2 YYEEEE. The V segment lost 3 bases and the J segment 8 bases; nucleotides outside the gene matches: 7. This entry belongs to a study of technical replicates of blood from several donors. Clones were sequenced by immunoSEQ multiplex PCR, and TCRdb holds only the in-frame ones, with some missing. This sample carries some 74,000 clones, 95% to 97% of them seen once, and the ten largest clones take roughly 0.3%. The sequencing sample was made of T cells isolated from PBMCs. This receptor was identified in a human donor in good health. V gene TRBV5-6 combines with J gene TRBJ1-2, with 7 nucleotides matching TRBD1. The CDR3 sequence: CASSWDRSLGYTF. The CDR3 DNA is TGTGCCAGCAGCTGGGACAGATCCCTAGGCTACACCTTC. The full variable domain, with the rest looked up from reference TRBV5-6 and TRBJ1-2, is DAGVTQSPTHLIKTRGQQVTLRCSPKSGHDTVSWYQQALGQGPQFIFQYYEEEERQRGNFPDRFSGHQFPNYSSELNVNALLLGDSALYLCASSWDRSLGYTFGSGTRLTVV.